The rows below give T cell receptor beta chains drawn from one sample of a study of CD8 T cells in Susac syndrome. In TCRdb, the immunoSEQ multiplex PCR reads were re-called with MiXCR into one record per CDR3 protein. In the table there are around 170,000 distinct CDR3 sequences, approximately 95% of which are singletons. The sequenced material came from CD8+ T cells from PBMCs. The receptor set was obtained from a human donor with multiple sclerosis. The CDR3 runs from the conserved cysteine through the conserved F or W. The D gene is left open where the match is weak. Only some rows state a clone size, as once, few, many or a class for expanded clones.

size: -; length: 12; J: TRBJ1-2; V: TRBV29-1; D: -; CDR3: CSVDSANYGYTF; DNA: TGCAGCGTTGATTCCGCTAACTATGGCTACACCTTC
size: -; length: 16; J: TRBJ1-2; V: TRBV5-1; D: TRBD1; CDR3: CASSLALAGTGVGYTF; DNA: TGCGCCAGCAGCTTGGCTCTTGCCGGGACAGGGGTCGGCTACACCTTC
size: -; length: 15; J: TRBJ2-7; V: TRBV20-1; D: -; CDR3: CSAISPSPNSYEQYF; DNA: TGCAGTGCTATCTCCCCCTCACCCAACTCCTACGAGCAGTACTTC
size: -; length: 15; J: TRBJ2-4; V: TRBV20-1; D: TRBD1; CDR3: CSASDRELAKNIQYF; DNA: TGCAGTGCTTCCGACAGGGAGCTAGCCAAAAACATTCAGTACTTC
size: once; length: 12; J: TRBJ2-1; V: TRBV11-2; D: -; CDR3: CASSLVLGATFF; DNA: TGTGCCAGCAGCTTAGTTCTGGGGGCCACGTTCTTC
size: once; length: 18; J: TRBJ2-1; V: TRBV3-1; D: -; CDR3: CASSQWVSDRQSYNEQFF; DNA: TGTGCCAGCAGCCAATGGGTTTCGGACAGACAATCCTACAATGAGCAGTTCTTC
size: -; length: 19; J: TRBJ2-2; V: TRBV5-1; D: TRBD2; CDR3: CASSLVHWSRGANTGELFF; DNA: TGCGCCAGCAGCTTGGTTCACTGGTCGCGGGGGGCGAACACCGGGGAGCTGTTTTTT
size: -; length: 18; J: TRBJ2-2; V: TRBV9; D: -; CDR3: CASSAVARQGTVAGELFF; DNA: TGTGCCAGCAGCGCAGTAGCCAGGCAGGGGACGGTGGCCGGGGAGCTGTTTTTT
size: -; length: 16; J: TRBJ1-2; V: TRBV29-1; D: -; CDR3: CSVLTSDHQWTYGYTF; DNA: TGCAGCGTCCTTACTTCTGACCACCAATGGACTTATGGCTACACCTTC
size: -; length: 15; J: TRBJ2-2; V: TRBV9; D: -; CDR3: CASSASRQNTGELFF; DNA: TGTGCCAGCAGCGCCTCCCGACAGAACACCGGGGAGCTGTTTTTT
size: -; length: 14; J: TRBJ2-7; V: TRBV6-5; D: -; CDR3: CASSYPGPGNEQYF; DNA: TGTGCCAGCAGTTACCCGGGACCGGGCAACGAGCAGTACTTC
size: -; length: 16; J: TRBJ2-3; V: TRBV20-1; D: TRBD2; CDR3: CSARPQLAGGIDTQYF; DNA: TGCAGTGCTAGACCCCAACTAGCGGGAGGTATAGATACGCAGTATTTT
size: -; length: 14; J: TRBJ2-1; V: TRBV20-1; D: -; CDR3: CSATDIDSYNEQFF; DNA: TGCAGTGCAACGGATATAGACTCCTACAATGAGCAGTTCTTC
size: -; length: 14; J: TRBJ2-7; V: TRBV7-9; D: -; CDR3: CASSPPSSAYEQYF; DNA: TGTGCCAGCAGCCCCCCCTCTAGCGCCTACGAGCAGTACTTC
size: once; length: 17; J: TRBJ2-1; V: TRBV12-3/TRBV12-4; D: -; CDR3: CASSQPLAHSSYNEQFF; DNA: TGTGCCAGCAGTCAACCCCTAGCGCATAGCTCCTACAATGAGCAGTTCTTC
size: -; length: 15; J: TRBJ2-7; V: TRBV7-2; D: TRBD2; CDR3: CASSLGGRKTYEQYF; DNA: TGTGCCAGCAGCTTAGGCGGGAGAAAAACGTACGAGCAGTACTTC
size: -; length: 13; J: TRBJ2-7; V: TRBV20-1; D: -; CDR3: CSARVPGAYEQYF; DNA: TGCAGTGCTAGAGTGCCAGGAGCCTACGAGCAGTACTTC
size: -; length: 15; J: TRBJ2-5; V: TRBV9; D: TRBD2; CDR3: CASSFTRTRMETQYF; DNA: TGTGCCAGCAGCTTCACAAGGACTAGAATGGAGACCCAGTACTTC
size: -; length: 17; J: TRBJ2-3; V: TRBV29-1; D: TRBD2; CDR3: CSVAHILLAGGPYTQYF; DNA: TGCAGCGTTGCCCATATCCTACTAGCGGGAGGGCCGTATACGCAGTATTTT
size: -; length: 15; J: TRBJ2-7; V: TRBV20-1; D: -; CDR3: CSAHPGTEETYEQYF; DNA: TGCAGTGCCCATCCTGGGACCGAGGAGACCTACGAGCAGTACTTC
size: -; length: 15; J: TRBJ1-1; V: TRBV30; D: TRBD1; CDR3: CAWTAGTGVNTEAFF; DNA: TGTGCCTGGACTGCGGGGACAGGGGTGAACACTGAAGCTTTCTTT
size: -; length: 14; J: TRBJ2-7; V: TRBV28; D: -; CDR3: CASSLPQNSYEQYF; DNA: TGTGCCAGCAGTTTACCGCAGAACTCCTACGAGCAGTACTTC
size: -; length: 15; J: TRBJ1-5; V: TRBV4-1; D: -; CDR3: CASSLRQQYNQPQHF; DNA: TGCGCCAGCAGCCTACGTCAGCAATACAATCAGCCCCAGCATTTT
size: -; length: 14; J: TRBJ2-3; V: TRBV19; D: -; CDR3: CASSIGGFGDTQYF; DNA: TGTGCCAGTAGTATTGGAGGATTCGGAGATACGCAGTATTTT
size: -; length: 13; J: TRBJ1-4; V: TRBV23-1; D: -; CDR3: CAKKLKRGKKLFF; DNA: TGCGCCAAAAAACTCAAGCGGGGAAAAAAACTGTTTTTT
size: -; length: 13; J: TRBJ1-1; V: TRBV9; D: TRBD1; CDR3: CASSATGTVEAFF; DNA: TGTGCCAGCAGCGCCACGGGGACAGTTGAAGCTTTCTTT
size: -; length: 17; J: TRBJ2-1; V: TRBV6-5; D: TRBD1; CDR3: CASSSDGQGISYNEQFF; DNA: TGTGCCAGCAGTTCGGACGGACAGGGAATATCCTACAATGAGCAGTTCTTC
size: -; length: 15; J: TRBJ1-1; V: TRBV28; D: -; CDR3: CASSFSAGSNTEAFF; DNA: TGTGCCAGCAGTTTTTCGGCAGGGTCCAACACTGAAGCTTTCTTT
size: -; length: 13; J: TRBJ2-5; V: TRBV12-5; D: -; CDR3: CASGLVQGGTQYF; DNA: TGTGCTAGTGGTTTGGTACAAGGGGGGACCCAGTACTTC
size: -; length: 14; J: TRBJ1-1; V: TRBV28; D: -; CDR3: CASSRTRGYTEAFF; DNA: TGTGCCAGCAGCCGTACCCGGGGGTACACTGAAGCTTTCTTT
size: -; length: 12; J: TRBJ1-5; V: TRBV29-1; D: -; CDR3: CSAIAPPQPQHF; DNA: TGCAGCGCAATTGCCCCTCCTCAGCCCCAGCATTTT
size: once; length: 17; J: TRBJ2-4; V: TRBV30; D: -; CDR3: CAWTVSGFGGAKNIQYF; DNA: TGTGCCTGGACCGTATCGGGCTTCGGAGGGGCCAAAAACATTCAGTACTTC
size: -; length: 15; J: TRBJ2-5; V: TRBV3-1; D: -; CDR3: CASSQDSEYQETQYF; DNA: TGTGCCAGCAGCCAAGATAGCGAGTACCAAGAGACCCAGTACTTC
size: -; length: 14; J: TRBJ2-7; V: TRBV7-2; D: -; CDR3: CASSLRRGGYEQYF; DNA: TGTGCCAGCAGCTTACGGCGAGGAGGGTACGAGCAGTACTTC
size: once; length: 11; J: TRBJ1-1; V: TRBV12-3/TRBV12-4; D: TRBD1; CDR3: CASSLGQEAFF; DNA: TGTGCCAGCAGTTTGGGACAGGAAGCTTTCTTT